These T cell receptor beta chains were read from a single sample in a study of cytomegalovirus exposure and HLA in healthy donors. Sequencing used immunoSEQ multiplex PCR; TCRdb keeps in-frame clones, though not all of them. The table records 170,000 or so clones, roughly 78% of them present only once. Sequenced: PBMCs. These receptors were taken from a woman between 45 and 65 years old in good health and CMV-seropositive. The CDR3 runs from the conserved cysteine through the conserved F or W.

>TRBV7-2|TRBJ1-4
CASSLDRGDEKLFF
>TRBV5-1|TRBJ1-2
CASSLGAAGFNYGYTF
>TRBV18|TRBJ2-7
CASSSTYEQYF
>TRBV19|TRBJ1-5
CASSLEQGEGHQPQHF
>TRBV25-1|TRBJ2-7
CASSESGASYEQYF
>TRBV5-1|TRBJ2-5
CASSRTSGKETQYF
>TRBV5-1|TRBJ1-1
CASSLGLGGGGTEAFF
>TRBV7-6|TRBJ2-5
CASSSPRGGRETQYF
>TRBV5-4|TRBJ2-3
CASSPGGGGRDTQYF
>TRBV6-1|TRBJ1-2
CASSEDHVTGVYGYTF
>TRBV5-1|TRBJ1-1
CASSSGTGGTEAFF
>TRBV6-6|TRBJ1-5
CASSYSGGREQPQHF
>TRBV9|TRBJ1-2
CASSAGTVDGYTF
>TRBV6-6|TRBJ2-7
CASSFSTSREQYF
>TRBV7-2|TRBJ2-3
CASSVAGAGDTQYF
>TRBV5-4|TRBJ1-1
CASSSPQGGNTEAFF
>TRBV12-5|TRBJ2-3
CASGRDTITDTQYF
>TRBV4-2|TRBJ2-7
CASSQDERLAGAEQYF
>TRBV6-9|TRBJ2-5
CASFSKQGNGGETQYF
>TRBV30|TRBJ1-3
CAWSEGRRALLGNTIYF
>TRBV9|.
CASSRGMSYEQYF
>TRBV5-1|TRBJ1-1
CASSGTGPEAFF
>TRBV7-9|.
CASSLPGDATYEQYF
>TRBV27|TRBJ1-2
CASSFPPRRDYGYTF
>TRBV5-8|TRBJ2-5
CASSYRGGGLGETQYF
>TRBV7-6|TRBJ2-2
CASSYRQTGGELFF
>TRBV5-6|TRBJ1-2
CASSLEEAAAYYGYTF